Listed below are T cell receptor beta chains from one sample, sequenced in a study of T cells after yellow fever vaccination. In TCRdb, the 5' RACE reads were re-called with MiXCR into one record per CDR3 protein. Counted here are about 220,000 distinct CDR3 sequences, less than 3.5% occurring once; the ten biggest clones make up around 3%. The sequencing here drew on CD4+ T cells sorted from PBMCs, taken 10 days after the yellow fever booster vaccination. These receptors were collected from a man younger than 35 who received the YFV17D yellow fever vaccine. Each CDR3 is given with its conserved first and last residue. D genes are given only for firm matches. Some rows mark clone size as missing; the rest say once, few, many or name a class of expanded clone.

J	D	size	V	DNA	CDR3
TRBJ2-1	TRBD1	NA	TRBV27	TGTGCCAGCAGTTCTGGACAGGGGAGAAGAATCGAGCAGTTCTTC	CASSSGQGRRIEQFF
TRBJ1-5	TRBD1	many	TRBV6-2/TRBV6-3	TGTGCCAGCAGATGGACAGGGATGCAGCCCCAGCATTTT	CASRWTGMQPQHF
TRBJ2-2	NA	NA	TRBV5-6	TGTGCCAGCAGCTTCCTCCTCGGGGAGAACACCGGGGAGCTGTTTTTT	CASSFLLGENTGELFF
TRBJ1-2	TRBD1	few	TRBV20-1	TGCAGTGCTAGAGATGTGGCAGGGGGCGGGGGAGACTATGGCTACACCTTC	CSARDVAGGGGDYGYTF
TRBJ2-7	TRBD2	many	TRBV5-1	TGCGCCAGCAGCTCGCGGGGAGGGGCCTACGAGCAGTACTTC	CASSSRGGAYEQYF
TRBJ2-3	NA	few	TRBV4-3	TGCGCCAGCAGCCAGGACTGGGACACAGATACGCAGTATTTT	CASSQDWDTDTQYF
TRBJ2-5	NA	NA	TRBV4-2	TGTGCCAGCAGCCAAGATTGGGTTTACGAGACCCAGTACTTC	CASSQDWVYETQYF
TRBJ2-5	TRBD2	few	TRBV5-1	TGCGCCAGCAGCTTGTCCACAGCGGGGGGGCCAGGGGAGACCCAGTACTTC	CASSLSTAGGPGETQYF
TRBJ2-5	NA	few	TRBV2	TGTGCCAGCAGTGAAGTGGGCGGGGAGACCCAGTACTTC	CASSEVGGETQYF
TRBJ2-3	NA	NA	TRBV4-3	TGCGCCAGCAGCCAAGAGGGGTGGGGAAGCACAGATACGCAGTATTTT	CASSQEGWGSTDTQYF
TRBJ2-7	TRBD1	many	TRBV6-2/TRBV6-3	TGTGCCAGCTTGGGACAGCTTGGCTCCTACGAGCAGTACTTC	CASLGQLGSYEQYF
TRBJ2-7	NA	NA	TRBV5-4	TGTGCCAGCAGCTTCGTACAGGGCTCTGGGGAGCAGTACTTC	CASSFVQGSGEQYF
TRBJ2-4	TRBD2	many	TRBV12-3/TRBV12-4	TGTGCCAGCAGTTTATCGGGGGGGTATTCGGAAAACATTCAGTACTTC	CASSLSGGYSENIQYF
TRBJ1-2	NA	many	TRBV4-3	TGCGCCAGCAGCCAAGATTTAGGCTATGGCTACACCTTC	CASSQDLGYGYTF
TRBJ1-5	NA	many	TRBV28	TGTGCCAGCAGTTTATATGGGTTGGGTCAGCCCCAGCATTTT	CASSLYGLGQPQHF
TRBJ2-7	TRBD1	many	TRBV7-2	TGTGCCAGCAGCACATATCCGGGACAGGGTCATTACGAGCAGTACTTC	CASSTYPGQGHYEQYF
TRBJ1-1	NA	NA	TRBV7-2	TGTGCCAGCAGCCCCGACGGGACAATTAGGAACACTGAAGCTTTCTTT	CASSPDGTIRNTEAFF
TRBJ2-5	TRBD1	many	TRBV7-9	TGTGCCAGCAGCTTATCTCCGTGGGGGACAGGGTATCTCCAAGAGACCCAGTACTTC	CASSLSPWGTGYLQETQYF
TRBJ2-2	NA	few	TRBV7-2	TGTGCCAGCAGCCCGCCGAACCGACGGACCACCGGGGAGCTGTTTTTT	CASSPPNRRTTGELFF
TRBJ1-1	NA	NA	TRBV5-1	TGCGCCAGCAGCCAGGATATCGGAAGGATGAACACTGAAGCTTTCTTT	CASSQDIGRMNTEAFF
TRBJ2-5	NA	many	TRBV2	TGTGCCAGCAGTCGGGACACCTCTCAAGAGACCCAGTACTTC	CASSRDTSQETQYF
TRBJ2-2	NA	NA	TRBV2	TGTGCCAGCACCATGGAGGGGGCGGGCGGGGAGCTGTTTTTT	CASTMEGAGGELFF
TRBJ1-2	NA	NA	TRBV28	TGTGCCAGCAGTTTAGTGGCAGTATATGGCTACACCTTC	CASSLVAVYGYTF
TRBJ2-3	TRBD2	many	TRBV10-3	TGTGCCATCAGCGAGCGGGGGGGCCAAGTGGCAGATACGCAGTATTTT	CAISERGGQVADTQYF
TRBJ2-3	NA	many	TRBV5-1	TGCGCCAGCAGCTTGGACCAGGCTGTGGATACGCAGTATTTT	CASSLDQAVDTQYF
TRBJ1-1	TRBD1	few	TRBV12-3/TRBV12-4	TGTGCCAGCAGCTTCGGACAGGGGGCTGGAAACACTGAAGCTTTCTTT	CASSFGQGAGNTEAFF
TRBJ2-1	NA	NA	TRBV9	TGTGCCAGCAGCGTCTCCGCGTTATCCTACAATGAGCAGTTCTTC	CASSVSALSYNEQFF
TRBJ2-3	TRBD2	NA	TRBV7-3	TGTGCCAGCAGCTTGGGACTAGCTAGAGATACGCAGTATTTT	CASSLGLARDTQYF
TRBJ1-4	NA	few	TRBV4-2	TGTGCCAGCAGCCAAGGAGAACAGGGTACTAATGAAAAACTGTTTTTT	CASSQGEQGTNEKLFF
TRBJ1-1	NA	many	TRBV7-2	TGTGCCAGCAGCTTAGGGGCACAGAACACTGAAGCTTTCTTT	CASSLGAQNTEAFF
TRBJ1-6	NA	few	TRBV2	TGTGCCAGCAGTGAAGAAGGACTTATGAATTCACCCCTCCACTTT	CASSEEGLMNSPLHF
TRBJ2-2	NA	many	TRBV4-2	TGTGCCAGCCAAAGACTGGAATACACCGGGGAGCTGTTTTTT	CASQRLEYTGELFF
TRBJ1-4	NA	many	TRBV7-9	TGTGCCAGCAGCCCATCAACGAATGAAAAACTGTTTTTT	CASSPSTNEKLFF
TRBJ2-5	TRBD2	many	TRBV7-9	TGTGCCAGCAGCTTCGGCGGGGGACAAGAGACCCAGTACTTC	CASSFGGGQETQYF
TRBJ1-5	NA	many	TRBV12-3/TRBV12-4	TGTGCCAGCAGTTTTATCGGGCACGGGACTTTAAATCAGCCCCAGCATTTT	CASSFIGHGTLNQPQHF
TRBJ2-7	NA	few	TRBV14	TGTGCCAGCGGGGGTTCAGGGTCCATTGTCTACGAGCAGTACTTC	CASGGSGSIVYEQYF
TRBJ2-2	NA	many	TRBV4-2	TGTGCCAGCAGCCAAGGGACGGTGCTGAACACCGGGGAGCTGTTTTTT	CASSQGTVLNTGELFF